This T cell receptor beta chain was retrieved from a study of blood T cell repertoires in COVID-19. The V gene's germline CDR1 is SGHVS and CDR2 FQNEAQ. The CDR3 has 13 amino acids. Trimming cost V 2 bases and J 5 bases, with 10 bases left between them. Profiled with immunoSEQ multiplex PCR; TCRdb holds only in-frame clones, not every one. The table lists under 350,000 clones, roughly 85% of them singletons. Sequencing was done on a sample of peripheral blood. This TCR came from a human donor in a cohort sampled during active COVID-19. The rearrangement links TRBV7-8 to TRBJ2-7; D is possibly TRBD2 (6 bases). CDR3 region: CASSLRAGHEQYF. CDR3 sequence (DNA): TGTGCCAGCAGCTTAAGGGCGGGACACGAGCAGTACTTC.